This T cell receptor beta chain appears in the sequencing data of a study of shared clonotypes between healthy human individuals (dated by TCRdb to about 2020). Regarding the complete study: Two women and a few men aged 18 to 49 years were included in the cohort. Per donor, three plates each were used for CD4 naive and CD4 memory, two for CD8 naive, and one for CD8 memory. To estimate repertoire size and how much clonotype sharing occurs between individuals, the study deeply sequenced the blood TCR repertoires of 5 or 6 healthy adults. To increase sequencing depth and limit assay-specific biases, TCR repertoire library preparation and sequencing were carried out by different laboratories using diverse techniques. Between about 0.94 and 8.9 billion PBMCs per donor were obtained by leukapheresis. What the work shows at the level of the full study, not this receptor alone: Across a handful of donors, approximately 5% of naive CD4, roughly 3.5% of naive CD8, about 2% of memory CD4, and 0.3% to 0.45% of memory CD8 clonotypes were shared. Larger estimated clonotype richness was generally found for naive subsets than for memory subsets. Compared with non-shared clonotypes, clonotypes shared by all four sorted-subset donors had higher generation probabilities. Rarefaction of sorted-subset datasets indicated incomplete sequencing despite the large sequencing depth. Because the study included only a small number of donors, the genetic and exposure-history diversity represented was limited. Sampling was restricted to blood, and TCR repertoires in tissue are likely to differ from TCR repertoires in blood. Based on pairwise subsampling, the degree of clonotype sharing among donors was expected to be affected by sequencing depth.

Note on this clone: Its antigen remains undetermined. Base qualities are not recorded, but no much larger clone differs from it by a single base.

Healthy HIV-negative adults with no recently reported acute infections or vaccinations were included as donors. All donors were Caucasian adults living in Nashville, Tennessee, USA. Magnetic negative selection was used to enrich CD4+ T cells, after which naive cells were positively selected on CD45RA and the negative fraction became the memory subset. Blood was collected by leukapheresis, and PBMCs were isolated by Ficoll-Histopaque density gradient centrifugation and then cryopreserved in liquid nitrogen vapor phase. Purity and quantity of every magnetically sorted T cell population were checked by analytical flow cytometry. Genomic DNA was isolated from each sorted fraction and quantified by UV absorbance on a Nanodrop 2000c. TCR CDR3 regions were amplified from genomic DNA by multiplex PCR using the deep immunoSEQ assay. Extracted genomic DNA from each cell subset was distributed evenly across all wells of several immunoSEQ 96-well plates, and each plate was treated as a replicate. For sorted subsets, each replicate PCR was loaded with 150 to 250 ng genomic DNA, equivalent to about 33,000 T cell genomes. Purified libraries were quantified with a Qubit 3.0 fluorometer, sized on a Bioanalyzer 2100, and re-quantified with the KAPA Library Quantification kit. Every immunoSEQ 96-well plate was sequenced on a dedicated single-read 150-cycle Illumina NextSeq 550 flow cell. On the authors' methods: The immunoSEQ output contained only junctional sequences without quality scores, so filtering could not match that applied to full-length reads. Sequences were annotated with PyIR, a Python wrapper for IgBLAST v1.9, using IMGT germline references to assign V/J genes and CDR3. Reads were filtered out if the reads had weak V/J assignments (E-value above 1e-6), no CDR3, stop codons, out-of-frame junctions, or ambiguous translated residues. V3J clonotypes were defined as sequences sharing an identical inferred V gene, J gene, and CDR3 amino acid sequence. Percentage overlap between repertoires was calculated by dividing the number of shared unique clonotypes by the size of the smaller repertoire. Richness of each repertoire was evaluated using RTK rarefaction, the Chao1 estimator, and Recon v2.1 estimates of unobserved clonotypes. OLGA was used to compute generation probabilities for all TCRbeta clonotypes that the gDNA method yielded from a few donors. TCRdb carries this immuneACCESS record with in-frame sequences only. Its versions omit some clonotypes, under half of them owing to an unresolved V gene in the studies checked, with the rest unexplained. V, J and clone size reflect that table, while D and trimming were determined from the DNA. The sample table lists 2,500,000 or so clones, around nine tenths of them with a count of one. The ten largest clones represent over 0.12% of the sample.

The CDR3 contains 16 residues, cysteine and phenylalanine counted. Only the CDR3 part of the read is kept: 48 bases, read in frame from the first base. CDR1 and CDR2, looked up from the germline V gene, are MGHRA and YSYEKL. V loses 3 bases of germline sequence and J loses 8 bases, and the interval between the two ends is 22 bases. The origin of this receptor is a man aged 18 to 29 in good health. Sequencing was performed on naive CD4+ T cells sorted from blood. The meaning of the sample's cell subset or site label: CD45RA+ positively selected. The chain is assembled from TRBV4-1 and TRBJ1-2, with no confidently assigned D gene. CDR3 region: CASSQDHSPELGGYTF. The DNA sequence is TGCGCCAGCAGCCAGGATCATAGTCCGGAGCTCGGCGGCTACACCTTC.